Listed below are T cell receptor beta chains from one sample, sequenced in a study of hypomethylating agent response in myelodysplastic syndrome. Profiled with immunoSEQ multiplex PCR; TCRdb holds only in-frame clones, not every one. The table records fewer than 2,000 clones, 70% to 80% of them present only once. The sample in question was bone marrow, obtained before or after starting hypomethylating agent treatment for myelodysplastic syndrome (not recorded which). The receptors shown here come from a human donor with myelodysplastic syndrome. Each CDR3 is given with its conserved first and last residue. D genes are given only for firm matches. The size entry is marked missing in some rows and otherwise reads once, few, many or a size class.

cdr3_aa: CASGKVNTGELFF
cdr3_nt: TGTGCCAGCGGGAAGGTGAACACCGGGGAGCTGTTTTTT
v_call: TRBV6-5
clone_size: .
j_call: TRBJ2-2
d_call: .

cdr3_aa: CASSVVAGAETF
cdr3_nt: TGTGCCAGCAGCGTAGTCGCCGGGGCGGAGACCTTC
v_call: TRBV9
clone_size: .
j_call: TRBJ1-2
d_call: .

cdr3_aa: CASSLGGFYGYTF
cdr3_nt: TGTGCCAGCAGCTTAGGGGGCTTCTATGGCTACACCTTC
v_call: TRBV7-9
clone_size: few
j_call: TRBJ1-2
d_call: .

cdr3_aa: CASSLQRAVTGELFF
cdr3_nt: TGCGCCAGCAGCTTGCAACGGGCCGTTACCGGGGAGCTGTTTTTT
v_call: TRBV5-1
clone_size: .
j_call: TRBJ2-2
d_call: .

cdr3_aa: CASSPRATVNEKLFF
cdr3_nt: TGTGCCAGCAGCCCAAGGGCTACGGTGAATGAAAAACTGTTTTTT
v_call: TRBV7-6
clone_size: .
j_call: TRBJ1-4
d_call: .

cdr3_aa: CASSLISGRTLYGYTF
cdr3_nt: TGTGCCAGCAGCTTAATTTCCGGACGTACCCTCTATGGCTACACCTTC
v_call: TRBV7-9
clone_size: .
j_call: TRBJ1-2
d_call: .

cdr3_aa: CASSYNLSGEKLFF
cdr3_nt: TGTGCCAGCAGTTACAACCTATCGGGAGAAAAACTGTTTTTT
v_call: TRBV2
clone_size: .
j_call: TRBJ1-4
d_call: .

cdr3_aa: CASSFLAQETQYF
cdr3_nt: TGTGCCAGCAGTTTCCTTGCCCAGGAGACCCAGTACTTC
v_call: TRBV28
clone_size: once
j_call: TRBJ2-5
d_call: .

cdr3_aa: CASSSIAGGVRNEQFF
cdr3_nt: TGTGCCAGCAGCTCAATAGCGGGGGGGGTACGCAATGAGCAGTTCTTC
v_call: TRBV7-2
clone_size: .
j_call: TRBJ2-1
d_call: TRBD2

cdr3_aa: CASSLVDRTEAFF
cdr3_nt: TGTGCCAGCAGCTTAGTGGACAGAACTGAAGCTTTCTTT
v_call: TRBV7-2
clone_size: .
j_call: TRBJ1-1
d_call: .

cdr3_aa: CASSYDRDGFYEQYF
cdr3_nt: TGTGCCAGCAGCTACGACAGGGATGGCTTCTACGAGCAGTACTTC
v_call: TRBV6-5
clone_size: .
j_call: TRBJ2-7
d_call: TRBD1

cdr3_aa: CASGLPNTGELFF
cdr3_nt: TGCGCCAGTGGACTACCGAACACCGGGGAGCTGTTTTTT
v_call: TRBV4-1
clone_size: .
j_call: TRBJ2-2
d_call: .

cdr3_aa: CASSLGRGAQETQYF
cdr3_nt: TGTGCCAGCAGCTTAGGGAGGGGGGCGCAAGAGACCCAGTACTTC
v_call: TRBV7-8
clone_size: .
j_call: TRBJ2-5
d_call: .

cdr3_aa: CAWTVGAGGPREQYF
cdr3_nt: TGTGCCTGGACCGTGGGGGCGGGGGGGCCTAGAGAGCAGTACTTC
v_call: TRBV30
clone_size: .
j_call: TRBJ2-7
d_call: TRBD2

cdr3_aa: CASSPMTSGGANEQFF
cdr3_nt: TGTGCCAGCAGCCCCATGACTAGCGGGGGGGCAAATGAGCAGTTCTTC
v_call: TRBV5-4
clone_size: .
j_call: TRBJ2-1
d_call: TRBD2

cdr3_aa: CASSSTQGPGFTF
cdr3_nt: TGTGCCAGCAGCTCGACACAGGGCCCAGGGTTTACCTTC
v_call: TRBV11-3
clone_size: .
j_call: TRBJ1-2
d_call: .

cdr3_aa: CASSSGPGNTIYF
cdr3_nt: TGTGCCAGCAGCTCGGGACCTGGAAACACCATATATTTT
v_call: TRBV11-2
clone_size: few
j_call: TRBJ1-3
d_call: .

cdr3_aa: CASSQSRAGSRNGYTF
cdr3_nt: TGTGCCAGCAGCCAATCCAGGGCAGGGTCGCGTAATGGCTACACCTTC
v_call: TRBV11-2
clone_size: few
j_call: TRBJ1-2
d_call: .

cdr3_aa: CSFGTSGTKETQYF
cdr3_nt: TGCAGCTTTGGGACTAGCGGGACAAAAGAGACCCAGTACTTC
v_call: TRBV29-1
clone_size: .
j_call: TRBJ2-5
d_call: TRBD2

cdr3_aa: CASSVDLSSGNTIYF
cdr3_nt: TGTGCCAGCAGCGTGGACCTCAGCTCTGGAAACACCATATATTTT
v_call: TRBV9
clone_size: .
j_call: TRBJ1-3
d_call: .

cdr3_aa: CASSELAGGADTQYF
cdr3_nt: TGTGCCAGCAGTGAACTAGCGGGGGGCGCAGATACGCAGTATTTT
v_call: TRBV6-1
clone_size: .
j_call: TRBJ2-3
d_call: TRBD2

cdr3_aa: CASTSGGGSQETQYF
cdr3_nt: TGCGCCAGCACCTCCGGCGGGGGATCCCAAGAGACCCAGTACTTC
v_call: TRBV5-1
clone_size: .
j_call: TRBJ2-5
d_call: TRBD2

cdr3_aa: CASSGGQGPHTGELFF
cdr3_nt: TGTGCCAGCAGTGGGGGGCAGGGACCCCACACCGGGGAGCTGTTTTTT
v_call: TRBV7-9
clone_size: .
j_call: TRBJ2-2
d_call: .

cdr3_aa: CASGDLAGGSNEQFF
cdr3_nt: TGTGCCAGCGGCGACCTAGCGGGGGGATCAAATGAGCAGTTCTTC
v_call: TRBV9
clone_size: .
j_call: TRBJ2-1
d_call: TRBD2

cdr3_aa: CASSLGGLAGPSSYNEQFF
cdr3_nt: TGCGCCAGCAGCTTGGGGGGACTAGCGGGTCCTAGCTCCTACAATGAGCAGTTCTTC
v_call: TRBV5-1
clone_size: .
j_call: TRBJ2-1
d_call: TRBD2

cdr3_aa: CASSPEPGRNEKLFF
cdr3_nt: TGTGCCAGCAGCCCAGAACCCGGTCGTAATGAAAAACTGTTTTTT
v_call: TRBV7-6
clone_size: few
j_call: TRBJ1-4
d_call: .

cdr3_aa: CASSPLVAGASYEQYF
cdr3_nt: TGTGCCAGCAGCCCCTTGGTAGCGGGGGCCTCCTACGAGCAGTACTTC
v_call: TRBV9
clone_size: few
j_call: TRBJ2-7
d_call: TRBD2

cdr3_aa: CASNQPDRDQLFF
cdr3_nt: TGTGCCAGCAACCAACCCGACAGGGATCAACTGTTTTTT
v_call: TRBV7-9
clone_size: .
j_call: TRBJ1-4
d_call: TRBD1

cdr3_aa: CASSETGLVQPQHF
cdr3_nt: TGTGCCAGCAGTGAAACAGGGCTAGTTCAGCCCCAGCATTTT
v_call: TRBV6-1
clone_size: .
j_call: TRBJ1-5
d_call: .

cdr3_aa: CASSEQGSANTEAFF
cdr3_nt: TGTGCCAGCAGTGAGCAGGGCTCGGCGAACACTGAAGCTTTCTTT
v_call: TRBV2
clone_size: few
j_call: TRBJ1-1
d_call: .

cdr3_aa: CASSPLGHKNSPLHF
cdr3_nt: TGTGCCAGCAGCCCCCTGGGACATAAGAATTCACCCCTCCACTTT
v_call: TRBV7-2
clone_size: .
j_call: TRBJ1-6
d_call: .

cdr3_aa: CASSTGAIGKNIQYF
cdr3_nt: TGTGCCAGTAGTACCGGGGCCATTGGCAAAAACATTCAGTACTTC
v_call: TRBV19
clone_size: .
j_call: TRBJ2-4
d_call: .

cdr3_aa: CASSELDRGGAFF
cdr3_nt: TGTGCCAGCAGTGAACTGGACAGGGGAGGAGCTTTCTTT
v_call: TRBV6-1
clone_size: .
j_call: TRBJ1-1
d_call: TRBD1

cdr3_aa: CASRRTASGNTIYF
cdr3_nt: TGTGCCAGCAGACGGACAGCGTCTGGAAACACCATATATTTT
v_call: TRBV5-5
clone_size: once
j_call: TRBJ1-3
d_call: .

cdr3_aa: CASSLGDTDTQYF
cdr3_nt: TGTGCCAGCAGCCTCGGAGACACAGATACGCAGTATTTT
v_call: TRBV6-4
clone_size: .
j_call: TRBJ2-3
d_call: .

cdr3_aa: CASSRTGTGGYNEQFF
cdr3_nt: TGCGCCAGCAGCCGCACCGGGACAGGGGGTTACAATGAGCAGTTCTTC
v_call: TRBV5-1
clone_size: .
j_call: TRBJ2-1
d_call: TRBD1

cdr3_aa: CASSLDLNRETGFFLYEQFF
cdr3_nt: TGCGCCAGCAGCTTGGATTTGAATAGGGAGACAGGGTTTTTCCTCTATGAGCAGTTCTTC
v_call: TRBV5-1
clone_size: .
j_call: TRBJ2-1
d_call: TRBD1

cdr3_aa: CASSLVEGGYYGYTF
cdr3_nt: TGCGCCAGCAGCTTGGTCGAAGGGGGCTACTATGGCTACACCTTC
v_call: TRBV5-1
clone_size: .
j_call: TRBJ1-2
d_call: TRBD1

cdr3_aa: CASSIIGETGTLYGYTF
cdr3_nt: TGTGCCAGTAGTATCATAGGGGAGACAGGGACCCTCTATGGCTACACCTTC
v_call: TRBV19
clone_size: few
j_call: TRBJ1-2
d_call: TRBD1

cdr3_aa: CASSLVSENTEAFF
cdr3_nt: TGTGCCAGCAGCTTGGTGTCAGAAAACACTGAAGCTTTCTTT
v_call: TRBV5-4
clone_size: few
j_call: TRBJ1-1
d_call: .

cdr3_aa: CASSQLASGAQETQYF
cdr3_nt: TGCGCCAGCAGCCAGCTGGCTAGCGGGGCGCAAGAGACCCAGTACTTC
v_call: TRBV4-1
clone_size: few
j_call: TRBJ2-5
d_call: TRBD2

cdr3_aa: CASSYSEGAGELFF
cdr3_nt: TGTGCCAGCAGTTACTCAGAAGGGGCCGGGGAGCTGTTTTTT
v_call: TRBV6-6
clone_size: .
j_call: TRBJ2-2
d_call: .